What follows is one TCR beta chain and its context. This sample stems from a study of blood T cell repertoires in COVID-19. Profiled with immunoSEQ multiplex PCR; TCRdb holds only in-frame clones, not every one. This table holds under 100,000 clones, roughly four fifths found once. With V trimmed by 9 bases and J by 1 base, 6 bases remained unmatched. The CDR3 consists of 15 residues. Germline V gives CDR1 KGHDR, CDR2 SFDVKD. Specimen: peripheral blood. The clonotype was recovered from a woman in her 70s with acute or convalescent COVID-19. The J gene is TRBJ2-3, the V gene TRBV24-1; TRBD2 matches 10 bases. The CDR3: CATDPGTSGTDTQYF. In nucleotides, the CDR3 is TGTGCCACCGATCCCGGGACTAGCGGCACAGATACGCAGTATTTT.